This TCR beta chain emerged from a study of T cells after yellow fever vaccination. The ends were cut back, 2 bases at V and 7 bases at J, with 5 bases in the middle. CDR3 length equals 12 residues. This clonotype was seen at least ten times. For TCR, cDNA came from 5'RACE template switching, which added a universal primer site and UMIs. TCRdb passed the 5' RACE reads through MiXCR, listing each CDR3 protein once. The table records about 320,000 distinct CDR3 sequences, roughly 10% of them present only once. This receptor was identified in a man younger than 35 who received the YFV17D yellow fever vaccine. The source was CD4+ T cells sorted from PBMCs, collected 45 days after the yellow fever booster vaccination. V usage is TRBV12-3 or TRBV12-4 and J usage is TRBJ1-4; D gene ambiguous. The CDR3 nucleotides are TGTGCCAGCAGTTTATTTCTTGAAAAACTGTTTTTT. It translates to CASSLFLEKLFF.